Presented here are 8 T cell receptor beta chains from one specimen sequenced in a study of blood T cell repertoires in COVID-19. The assay was immunoSEQ multiplex PCR, and TCRdb's table has in-frame clones only and misses some. The repertoire holds roughly 130,000 clones, with 84% as singletons. Sequenced input: peripheral blood. The receptors here all came from a woman in her fifties or sixties with acute or convalescent COVID-19.

This chain joins TRBV12-3 or TRBV12-4 and TRBJ1-2, with D uncertain. V lost 8 bases to trimming and J lost 2 bases, with 9 bases between them. The length of the CDR3 is 12 residues. In DNA, the CDR3 is TGTGCCAGCGTCAACAGAAACTATGGCTACACCTTC. Encoded protein: CASVNRNYGYTF.

The CDR3 DNA follows: TGTGCCTGGAGTGTTCCTAACTACAATGAGCAGTTCTTC. This encodes CAWSVPNYNEQFF. This chain joins TRBV30 and TRBJ2-1; D not certain. CDR3 length: 13 amino acids. Per the germline V gene, CDR1 is GTSNPN and CDR2 is SVGIG (reference sequence). Trimming took off 0 bases at V and 3 bases at J, with 6 bases between the two ends.

In its sample, this clone was seen once. The chain combines TRBV5-4 with TRBJ2-1; 8 bases line up with TRBD2. Trimming took 2 bases from V and 0 from J; bases not matched to a gene: 4. Germline V CDR1 and CDR2: SGHNT, YYREEE (reference sequence). The CDR3 spans 16 residues. The chain's CDR3 is CASSFAGGSSYNEQFF. In nucleotides, the CDR3 is TGTGCCAGCAGCTTTGCGGGGGGAAGCTCCTACAATGAGCAGTTCTTC.

J is TRBJ2-7 and V is TRBV21-1; the tabulated D call, TRBD2, remains unverified against the DNA. TRBV21-1 is noted as a pseudogene. The length of the CDR3 is 22 residues. The CDR3 DNA is TGTGCCAGCAGCAAAAAAAAAGGGAACCCCCGTTCGGGACTACACCCTTCGACGGAGCAGTACGTC. Amino acids: CASSKKKGNPRSGLHPSTEQYV.

The chain recombines TRBV19 with TRBJ1-3; 9 bases line up with TRBD1. The V gene's germline CDR1 is LNHDA and CDR2 SQIVND (reference sequence). This CDR3 spans 14 amino acids. Trimming removed 6 bases from V and 2 bases from J; junction bases left unmatched: 2. The CDR3 here is CASSRDRAGNTIYF. In DNA form, the CDR3 reads TGTGCCAGTAGCCGGGACAGGGCTGGAAACACCATATATTTT.

The genes are TRBV3-1 (or the pseudogene TRBV3-2) and TRBJ2-5; possibly TRBD2 for D (6 bases). Trimming cost V 4 bases and J 7 bases, with 7 bases left between them. CDR3 length equals 11 residues. Germline CDR1 reads LGHDT; CDR2 reads YNNKEL (reference sequence). CDR3 sequence: CASSLGGTQYF. The CDR3 region has the DNA TGTGCCAGCAGCCTCGGGGGGACCCAGTACTTC.

This clone occurred once. V is TRBV5-1 and J is TRBJ2-1; TRBD2 might be the D (5 bases). Trimming left V 3 bases short and J 2 bases short, with 15 bases between. The CDR3 spans 16 residues. CDR1 is SGHRS and CDR2 is YFSETQ in the germline V gene. The CDR3 bases are TGCGCCAGCAGCTACTCGGCCGGGGAACCCTACAATGAGCAGTTCTTC. As protein: CASSYSAGEPYNEQFF. The whole variable domain, remainder taken from reference TRBV5-1 and TRBJ2-1, is KAGVTQTPRYLIKTRGQQVTLSCSPISGHRSVSWYQQTPGQGLQFLFEYFSETQRNKGNFPGRFSGRQFSNSRSEMNVSTLELGDSALYLCASSYSAGEPYNEQFFGPGTRLTVL.

This clone came up once. V gene TRBV30 combines with J gene TRBJ1-3, with D unclear. Germline CDR1 and CDR2: GTSNPN and SVGIG (reference sequence). The length of the CDR3 is 13 residues. V was pared by 3 bases and J by 0 bases, with 6 bases between. CDR3 residues: CAWRIYSGNTIYF. The CDR3 nucleotides are TGTGCCTGGAGGATCTACTCTGGAAACACCATATATTTT. The full variable domain, rest sourced from reference TRBV30 and TRBJ1-3, is SQTIHQWPATLVQPVGSPLSLECTVEGTSNPNLYWYRQAAGRGLQLLFYSVGIGQISSEVPQNLSASRPQDRQFILSSKKLLLSDSGFYLCAWRIYSGNTIYFGEGSWLTVV.